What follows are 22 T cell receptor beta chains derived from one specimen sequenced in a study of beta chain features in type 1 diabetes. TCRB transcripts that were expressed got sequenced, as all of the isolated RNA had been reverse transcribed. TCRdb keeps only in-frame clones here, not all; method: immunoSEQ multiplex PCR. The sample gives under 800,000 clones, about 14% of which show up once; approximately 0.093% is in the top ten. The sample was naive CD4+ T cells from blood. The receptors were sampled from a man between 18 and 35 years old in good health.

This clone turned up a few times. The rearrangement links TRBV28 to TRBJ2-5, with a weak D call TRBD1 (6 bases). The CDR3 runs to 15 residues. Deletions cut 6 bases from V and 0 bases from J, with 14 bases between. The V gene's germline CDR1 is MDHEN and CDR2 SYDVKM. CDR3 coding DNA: TGTGCCAGCAGCGACCGACAGGCGTACCAAGAGACCCAGTACTTC. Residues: CASSDRQAYQETQYF. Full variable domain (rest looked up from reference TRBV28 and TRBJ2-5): DVKVTQSSRYLVKRTGEKVFLECVQDMDHENMFWYRQDPGLGLRLIYFSYDVKMKEKGDIPEGYSVSREKKERFSLILESASTNQTSMYLCASSDRQAYQETQYFGPGTRLLVL.

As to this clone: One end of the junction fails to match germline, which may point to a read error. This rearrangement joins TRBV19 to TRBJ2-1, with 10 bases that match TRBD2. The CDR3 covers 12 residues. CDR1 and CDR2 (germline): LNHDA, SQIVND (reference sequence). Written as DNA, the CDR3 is TGTGCCAGTAGTTTCCGGGATAGCGGGAGGATCTTC. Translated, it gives CASSFRDSGRIF.

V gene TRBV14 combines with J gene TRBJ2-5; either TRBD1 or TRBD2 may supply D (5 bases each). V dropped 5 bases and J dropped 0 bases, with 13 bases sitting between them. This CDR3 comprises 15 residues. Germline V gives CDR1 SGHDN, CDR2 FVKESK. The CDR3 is CASSSRDPHQETQYF. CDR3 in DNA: TGTGCCAGCAGCAGCCGGGACCCTCACCAAGAGACCCAGTACTTC.

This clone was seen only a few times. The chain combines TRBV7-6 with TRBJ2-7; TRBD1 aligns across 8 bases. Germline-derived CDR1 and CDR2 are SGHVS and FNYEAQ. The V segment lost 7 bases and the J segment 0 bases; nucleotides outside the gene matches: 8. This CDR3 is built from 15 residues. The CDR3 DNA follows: TGTGCCAGCACTCTAGGACAGGGAATCTCCTACGAGCAGTACTTC. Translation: CASTLGQGISYEQYF.

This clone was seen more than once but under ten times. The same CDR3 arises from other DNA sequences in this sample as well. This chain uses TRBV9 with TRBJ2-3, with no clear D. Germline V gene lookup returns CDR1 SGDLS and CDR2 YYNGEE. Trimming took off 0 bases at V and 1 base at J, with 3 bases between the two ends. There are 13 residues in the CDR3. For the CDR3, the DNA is TGTGCCAGCAGCGTAGGTGGCACAGATACGCAGTATTTT. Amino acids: CASSVGGTDTQYF.

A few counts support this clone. The CDR3 spells CASSSQVHSGNTIYF. The DNA for the CDR3 is TGTGCCAGTAGTTCACAGGTTCACTCTGGAAACACCATATATTTT. The chain employs TRBV19 and TRBJ1-3; a possible D gene is TRBD1 (5 bases). The CDR3 length is 15 residues. The V and J ends lost 5 bases and 0 bases respectively, with 11 bases between them. The germline CDR1 and CDR2 sequences are LNHDA and SQIVND (reference sequence).

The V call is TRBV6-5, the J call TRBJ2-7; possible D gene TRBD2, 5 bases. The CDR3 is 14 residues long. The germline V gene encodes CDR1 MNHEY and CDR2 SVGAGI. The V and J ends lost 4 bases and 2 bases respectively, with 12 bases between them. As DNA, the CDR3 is TGTGCCAGCAGTTCCTCTGACGGGACCTACGAGCAGTACTTC. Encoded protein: CASSSSDGTYEQYF.

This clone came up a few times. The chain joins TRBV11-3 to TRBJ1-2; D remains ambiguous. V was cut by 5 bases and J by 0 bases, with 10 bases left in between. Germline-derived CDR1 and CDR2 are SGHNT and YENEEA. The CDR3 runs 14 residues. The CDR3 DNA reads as TGTGCCAGCAGCCTCCCCGACCCTAACTATGGCTACACCTTC. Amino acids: CASSLPDPNYGYTF.

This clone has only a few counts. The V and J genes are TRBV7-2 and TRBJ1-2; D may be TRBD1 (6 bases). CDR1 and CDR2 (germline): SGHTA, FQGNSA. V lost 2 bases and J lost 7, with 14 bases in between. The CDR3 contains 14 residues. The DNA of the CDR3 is TGTGCCAGCAGCTTATCTACAGGGAAGGGTGGCTACACCTTC. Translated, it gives CASSLSTGKGGYTF.

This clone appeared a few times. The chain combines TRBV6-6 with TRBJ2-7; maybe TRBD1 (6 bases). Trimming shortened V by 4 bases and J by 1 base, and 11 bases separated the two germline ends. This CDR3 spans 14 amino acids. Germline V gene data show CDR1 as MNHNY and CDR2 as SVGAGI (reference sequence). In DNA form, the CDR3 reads TGTGCCAGCAGTTCTTCCCAGGGGTCCTACGAGCAGTACTTC. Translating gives CASSSSQGSYEQYF.

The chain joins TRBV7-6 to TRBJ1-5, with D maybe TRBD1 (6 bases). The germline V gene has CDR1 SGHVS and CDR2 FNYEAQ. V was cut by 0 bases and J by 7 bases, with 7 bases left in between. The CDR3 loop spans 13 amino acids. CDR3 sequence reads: CASSLARGQPQHF. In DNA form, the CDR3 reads TGTGCCAGCAGCTTAGCCAGGGGACAGCCCCAGCATTTT.

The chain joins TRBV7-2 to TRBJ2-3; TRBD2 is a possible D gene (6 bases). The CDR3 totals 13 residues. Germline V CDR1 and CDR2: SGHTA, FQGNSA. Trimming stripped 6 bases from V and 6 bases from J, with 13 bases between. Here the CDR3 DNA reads TGTGCCAGCAGTCTTGTCGGAGGGGATACGCAGTATTTT. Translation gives CASSLVGGDTQYF.

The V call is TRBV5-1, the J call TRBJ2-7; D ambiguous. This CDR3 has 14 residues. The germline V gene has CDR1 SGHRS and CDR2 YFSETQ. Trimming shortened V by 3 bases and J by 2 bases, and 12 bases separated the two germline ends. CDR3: CASSSAPPTYEQYF. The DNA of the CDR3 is TGCGCCAGCAGCTCTGCCCCTCCGACCTACGAGCAGTACTTC.

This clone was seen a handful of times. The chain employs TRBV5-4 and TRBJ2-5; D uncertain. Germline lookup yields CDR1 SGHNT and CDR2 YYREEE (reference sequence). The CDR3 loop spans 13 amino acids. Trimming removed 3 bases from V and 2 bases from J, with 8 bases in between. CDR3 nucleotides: TGTGCCAGCAGCTCCCGGCCGCAAGAGACCCAGTACTTC. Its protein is CASSSRPQETQYF.

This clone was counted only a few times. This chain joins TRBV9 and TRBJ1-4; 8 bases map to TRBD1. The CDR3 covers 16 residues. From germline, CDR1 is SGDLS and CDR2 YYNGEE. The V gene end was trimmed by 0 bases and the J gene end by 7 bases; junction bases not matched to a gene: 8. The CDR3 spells CASSVATGQGSEKLFF. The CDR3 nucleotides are TGTGCCAGCAGCGTAGCTACAGGACAGGGTAGTGAAAAACTGTTTTTT.

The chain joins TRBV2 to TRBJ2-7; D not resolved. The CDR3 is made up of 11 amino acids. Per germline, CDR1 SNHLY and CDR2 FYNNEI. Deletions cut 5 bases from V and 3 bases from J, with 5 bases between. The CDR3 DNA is TGTGCCAGCAGTCTCAACTACGAGCAGTACTTC. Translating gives CASSLNYEQYF.

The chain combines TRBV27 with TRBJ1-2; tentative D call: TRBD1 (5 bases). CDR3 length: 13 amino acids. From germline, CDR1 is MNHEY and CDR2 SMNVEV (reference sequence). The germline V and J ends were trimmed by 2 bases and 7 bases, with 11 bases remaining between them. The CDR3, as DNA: TGTGCCAGCAGTTTAAGCAGGGTCTCTGGCTACACCTTC. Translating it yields CASSLSRVSGYTF.

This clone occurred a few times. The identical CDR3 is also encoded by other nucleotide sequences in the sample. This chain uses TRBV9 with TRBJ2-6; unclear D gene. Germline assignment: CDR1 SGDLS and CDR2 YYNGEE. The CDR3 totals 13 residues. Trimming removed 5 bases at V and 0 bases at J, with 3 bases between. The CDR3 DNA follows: TGTGCCAGCAGACCCTCTGGGGCCAACGTCCTGACTTTC. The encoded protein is CASRPSGANVLTF.

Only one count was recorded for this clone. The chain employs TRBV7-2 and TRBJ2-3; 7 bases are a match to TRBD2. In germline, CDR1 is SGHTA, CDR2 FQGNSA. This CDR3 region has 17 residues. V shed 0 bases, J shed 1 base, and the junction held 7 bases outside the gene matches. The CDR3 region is CASSLALSGSRTDTQYF. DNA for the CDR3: TGTGCCAGCAGCTTAGCGCTTAGCGGGTCCCGCACAGATACGCAGTATTTT.

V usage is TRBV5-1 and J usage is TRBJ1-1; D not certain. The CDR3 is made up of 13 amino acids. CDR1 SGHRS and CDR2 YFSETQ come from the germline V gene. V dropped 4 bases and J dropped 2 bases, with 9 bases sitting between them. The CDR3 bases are TGCGCCAGCAGCGCGGACGGCAACACTGAAGCTTTCTTT. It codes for CASSADGNTEAFF. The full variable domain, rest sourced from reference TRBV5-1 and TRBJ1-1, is KAGVTQTPRYLIKTRGQQVTLSCSPISGHRSVSWYQQTPGQGLQFLFEYFSETQRNKGNFPGRFSGRQFSNSRSEMNVSTLELGDSALYLCASSADGNTEAFFGQGTRLTVV.

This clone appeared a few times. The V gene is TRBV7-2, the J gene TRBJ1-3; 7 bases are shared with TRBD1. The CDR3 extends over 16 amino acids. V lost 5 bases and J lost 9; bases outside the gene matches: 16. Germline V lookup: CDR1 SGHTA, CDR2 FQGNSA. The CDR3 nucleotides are TGTGCCAGCAGCCCGAGACAGGGAGGGTTCCGCGGCACCATATATTTT. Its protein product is CASSPRQGGFRGTIYF. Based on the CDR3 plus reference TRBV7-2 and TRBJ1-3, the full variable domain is GAGVSQSPSNKVTEKGKDVELRCDPISGHTALYWYRQSLGQGLEFLIYFQGNSAPDKSGLPSDRFSAERTGGSVSTLTIQRTQQEDSAVYLCASSPRQGGFRGTIYFGEGSWLTVV.

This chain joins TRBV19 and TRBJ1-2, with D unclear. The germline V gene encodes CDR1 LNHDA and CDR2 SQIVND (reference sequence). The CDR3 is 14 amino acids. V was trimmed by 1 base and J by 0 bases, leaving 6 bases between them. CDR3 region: CASSIAGSNYGYTF. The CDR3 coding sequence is TGTGCCAGTAGTATAGCCGGGTCTAACTATGGCTACACCTTC. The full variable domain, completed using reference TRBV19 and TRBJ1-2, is DGGITQSPKYLFRKEGQNVTLSCEQNLNHDAMYWYRQDPGQGLRLIYYSQIVNDFQKGDIAEGYSVSREKKESFPLTVTSAQKNPTAFYLCASSIAGSNYGYTFGSGTRLTVV.